These 19 T cell receptor beta chains were all obtained from the same sample, sequenced in a study of Graves' ophthalmopathy and Graves' hyperthyroidism. Transcripts of RNA were the source for amplifying TCR beta CDR3 regions. Second-round multiplex PCR came after a first-round RT-PCR that employed HTBI primers. TCRdb called the multiplex PCR reads again in MiXCR, with one record for every CDR3 protein. The sample has 1 million to 1.3 million distinct CDR3 sequences, about 38% seen once; the top ten hold 8.5% to 14%. The sample taken for sequencing was peripheral blood or thyroid tissue (not recorded which). The receptors come from an adult man with Graves' hyperthyroidism.

The V gene is TRBV10-2, the J gene TRBJ1-5, with D possibly matching TRBD1 (5 bases). The V gene lost 6 bases and the J gene lost 4 bases, with 16 bases spanning the gap. The CDR3 length is 15 residues. The germline V gene has CDR1 WSHSY and CDR2 SAAADI. CDR3 bases: TGCGCCAGCAGCCAGGGTCTGGGGGGTAATCAGCCCCAGCATTTT. It encodes CASSQGLGGNQPQHF.

This clonotype has at least ten counts. This sequence joins TRBV14 and TRBJ1-1, with D maybe TRBD1 (5 bases). The germline V and J ends were trimmed by 1 base and 7 bases, with 19 bases remaining between them. This CDR3 has 16 residues. CDR1 and CDR2 (germline): SGHDN, FVKESK. CDR3 DNA: TGTGCCAGCAGCCAAGGGGGCGCCGGGGTATTTGTTGAAGCTTTCTTT. It codes for CASSQGGAGVFVEAFF.

The chain recombines TRBV29-1 with TRBJ1-1, with TRBD1 matching 9 bases. The germline V gene encodes CDR1 SQVTM and CDR2 ANQGSEA. This CDR3 region has 15 residues. Trimming took 0 bases from V and 3 from J; bases not matched to a gene: 5. The CDR3 protein is CSVEEGQGRDTEAFF. DNA of the CDR3: TGCAGCGTTGAAGAAGGACAGGGGAGGGACACTGAAGCTTTCTTT.

This clonotype was counted many times. The V call is TRBV20-1, the J call TRBJ2-6; 10 nucleotides match TRBD1. Germline CDR1 reads DFQATT; CDR2 reads SNEGSKA (reference sequence). The CDR3 has 17 residues. J gave up 3 bases and V 0 bases, and 5 bases lay outside the gene matches. The CDR3 DNA reads TGCAGTGCTAGAGATTTGGGACAGGGGAGTGGGGCCAACGTCCTGACTTTC. Encoded protein: CSARDLGQGSGANVLTF.

This chain uses TRBV7-9 with TRBJ1-1; 10 bases are a match to TRBD1. Trimming took 1 base from V and 6 from J; bases not matched to a gene: 5. CDR1 is SEHNR and CDR2 is FQNEAQ in the germline V gene (reference sequence). This CDR3 spans 15 amino acids. In DNA, the CDR3 is TGTGCCAGCAGCTTAGGACAGGGGGCGCGGGCTGAAGCTTTCTTT. Protein sequence: CASSLGQGARAEAFF.

Points on this clonotype: This CDR3 is missing its conserved last phenylalanine or tryptophan, likely due to a read error. This chain links TRBV7-2 with TRBJ1-2; D gene unclear. Germline V gene sequence: CDR1 SGHTA, CDR2 FQGNSA. The CDR3 consists of 11 residues. V lost 11 bases and J lost 4, with 11 bases in between. This chain's CDR3 is CAWNLAYGYTL. Here the CDR3 DNA reads TGTGCCTGGAATCTGGCCTATGGCTACACCCTC.

This clonotype showed up many times. V gene TRBV4-2 combines with J gene TRBJ1-1, with no clear D. CDR1 is LGHNA and CDR2 is YNFKEQ in the germline V gene. This CDR3 has 14 amino acids. Trimming removed 0 bases at V and 14 bases at J, with 19 bases between. This CDR3 is CASSQDAVRKSSFF. CDR3 coding DNA: TGTGCCAGCAGCCAAGATGCGGTCCGTAAGTCGTCGTTCTTT.

This chain connects TRBV2 to TRBJ1-1; D perhaps matches TRBD1 (6 bases). V was clipped by 3 bases and J by 5 bases, with 13 bases between them. CDR1 is SNHLY, CDR2 FYNNEI, per germline. This CDR3 region has 14 residues. CDR3 sequence reads: CASSDLRGGTEAFF. As DNA, the CDR3 is TGTGCCAGCAGTGATCTAAGGGGGGGGACTGAAGCTTTCTTT.

J is TRBJ1-4 and V is TRBV7-6, with 9 bases lining up with TRBD1. The CDR3 sequence is 17 residues long. J lost 8 bases, V lost 2 bases, and 12 bases had no gene match. CDR1 and CDR2 (germline): SGHVS, FNYEAQ. CDR3 sequence (DNA): TGTGCCAGCAGCTTACTCCGGGTGGGACAGGGTTTGGAAAAACTGTTTTTT. Translating gives CASSLLRVGQGLEKLFF.

V usage is TRBV7-2 and J usage is TRBJ1-5; possible D gene TRBD1, 5 bases. Germline V gives CDR1 SGHTA, CDR2 FQGNSA. V dropped 7 bases and J dropped 3 bases, with 13 bases sitting between them. The CDR3 consists of 14 residues. The DNA of the CDR3 is TGTGCCAGCACCCATCACGGGACCAATCAGCCCCAGCATTTT. Translation gives CASTHHGTNQPQHF.

The V gene is TRBV12-3 or TRBV12-4, the J gene TRBJ2-5; a possible D gene is TRBD1 (5 bases). Trimming removed 5 bases at V and 1 base at J, with 11 bases between. The CDR3 has 14 amino acids. The CDR3 DNA reads TGTGCCAGCAGTACCCTAGGGGCCCAAGAGACCCAGTACTTC. Encoded protein: CASSTLGAQETQYF.

The genes are TRBV12-3 or TRBV12-4 and TRBJ1-1; 7 bases map to TRBD1. This CDR3 is 13 amino acids long. V gave up 7 bases and J gave up 10 bases; unmatched junction bases: 12. For the CDR3, the DNA is TGTGCCAGCAACCCCTCGCAGGGGGGTGGAGCTTTCTTT. It yields the protein CASNPSQGGGAFF.

J is TRBJ1-1 and V is TRBV11-1; 8 nucleotides agree with TRBD1. The V segment lost 1 base and the J segment 10 bases; nucleotides outside the gene matches: 5. Germline lookup yields CDR1 SGHAT and CDR2 FQDESV (reference sequence). This CDR3 spans 13 amino acids. The DNA for the CDR3 is TGTGCCAGCAGCTTAGGGTCAGGGGGCATAGCTTTCTTT. This encodes CASSLGSGGIAFF. Full variable domain (remainder filled in from reference TRBV11-1 and TRBJ1-1): EAEVAQSPRYKITEKSQAVAFWCDPISGHATLYWYRQILGQGPELLVQFQDESVVDDSQLPKDRFSAERLKGVDSTLKIQPAELGDSAMYLCASSLGSGGIAFFGQGTRLTVV.

V usage is TRBV5-8 and J usage is TRBJ2-5; 7 bases agree with TRBD2. The J segment lost 2 bases and the V segment lost 0 bases, leaving 10 bases of the junction unmatched. The CDR3 runs to 17 residues. CDR1 and CDR2 (germline): SGHTS, YDEGEE. The CDR3 coding sequence is TGTGCCAGCAGCTTGGAAGGATCGGGAGGAGAACAAGAGACCCAGTACTTC. Its translation: CASSLEGSGGEQETQYF.

On this clonotype itself: This may stem from a read error, because a much larger clone lies one nucleotide away. V and J are TRBV20-1 and TRBJ1-5; D might be TRBD1 (6 bases). The CDR3 contains 13 residues. The germline V gene encodes CDR1 DFQATT and CDR2 SNEGSKA (reference sequence). The germline V and J ends were trimmed by 4 bases and 6 bases, with 13 bases remaining between them. The CDR3, as DNA: TGCAGTGCTACAGGGGAGATGCGTCAGCCCCAGCATTTT. Its translation: CSATGEMRQPQHF.

Worth noting for this clonotype: Compared with germline, one end of the junction differs, possibly owing to a read error. The V call is TRBV9, the J call TRBJ1-2, with a possible D match to TRBD1 (5 bases). The CDR3 runs to 12 residues. Germline V gene lookup returns CDR1 SGDLS and CDR2 YYNGEE. The DNA of the CDR3 is TGTGTCAGCAGCCTGGGGGACTATGGCTACACCTTC. Translated: CVSSLGDYGYTF.

This chain uses TRBV29-1 with TRBJ1-4; D gene unclear. Trimming took 3 bases from V and 8 from J, leaving 16 bases between them. There are 14 residues in the CDR3. From germline, CDR1 is SQVTM and CDR2 ANQGSEA. CDR3 in DNA: TGCAGCGTTGATGGGGTAGGAGGGATCGAAAAACTGTTTTTT. Amino acids: CSVDGVGGIEKLFF.

As to this clonotype: This may be a read error: a much more frequent sequence differs by one nucleotide. The chain couples TRBV2 to TRBJ1-4; no clear D gene. Germline assignment: CDR1 SNHLY and CDR2 FYNNEI. CDR3 length: 15 amino acids. Trimming left V 4 bases short and J 0 bases short, with 9 bases between. The CDR3 reads CASSGRISTNEKLFF. The CDR3 nucleotides are TGTGCCAGCAGTGGGCGGATATCAACTAATGAAAAACTGTTTTTT.

About this clonotype itself: A read error is likely, as this CDR3 ends without the conserved phenylalanine or tryptophan. No DNA is shown, since the ends of the CDR3 on it are uncertain; the CDR3 is the one TCRdb lists. CDR3 residues: CSTSTSREFNY. V usage is TRBV29-1 and J usage is TRBJ1-1. The CDR3 totals 11 residues, both ends included. Germline CDR1 SQVTM, CDR2 ANQGSEA.